This TCR beta chain was profiled in a study of cytomegalovirus exposure and HLA in healthy donors. The CDR3 loop spans 16 amino acids. V lost 3 bases and J lost 2, with 14 bases in between. Germline-derived CDR1 and CDR2 are MNHNS and SASEGT. Both 60 Vbeta primers and 13 Jbeta primers went into the PCR. Profiling relied on immunoSEQ multiplex PCR, and the TCRdb table lists in-frame clones only, not all of them. The table includes roughly 180,000 clones, roughly 8.7% detected once. The sequenced material came from PBMCs. This sequence was found in a woman in her twenties or thirties in good health and CMV-seropositive. V usage is TRBV6-1 and J usage is TRBJ1-5, with D perhaps TRBD1 (5 bases). Written as DNA, the CDR3 is TGTGCCAGCAGTGACGACAAGGGGCGGCGCAATCAGCCCCAGCATTTT. This sequence encodes CASSDDKGRRNQPQHF.